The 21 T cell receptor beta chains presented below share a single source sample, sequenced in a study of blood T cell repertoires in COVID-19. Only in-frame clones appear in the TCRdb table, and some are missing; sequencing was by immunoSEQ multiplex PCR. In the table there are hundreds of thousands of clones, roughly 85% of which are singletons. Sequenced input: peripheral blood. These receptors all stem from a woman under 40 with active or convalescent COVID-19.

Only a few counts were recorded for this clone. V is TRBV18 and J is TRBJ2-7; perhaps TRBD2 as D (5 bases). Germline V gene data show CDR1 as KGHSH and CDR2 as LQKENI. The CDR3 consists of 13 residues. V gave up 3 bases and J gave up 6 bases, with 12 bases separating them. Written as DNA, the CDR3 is TGTGCCAGCTCACCGATTACGGGAACCGAGCAGTACTTC. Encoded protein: CASSPITGTEQYF.

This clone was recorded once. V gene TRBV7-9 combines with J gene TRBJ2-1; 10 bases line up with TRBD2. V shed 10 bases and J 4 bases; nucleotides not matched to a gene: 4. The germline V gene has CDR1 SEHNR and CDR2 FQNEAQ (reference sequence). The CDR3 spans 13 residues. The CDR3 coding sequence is TGTGCCACCGGACTAGCGGATTACAATGAGCAGTTCTTC. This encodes CATGLADYNEQFF.

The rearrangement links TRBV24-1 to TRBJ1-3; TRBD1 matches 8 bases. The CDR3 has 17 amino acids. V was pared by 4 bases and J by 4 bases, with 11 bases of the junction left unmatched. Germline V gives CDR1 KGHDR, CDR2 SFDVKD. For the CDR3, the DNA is TGTGCCACCAGTGAGCGCGAAGACAGGGGTAGAGGAAACACCATATATTTT. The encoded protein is CATSEREDRGRGNTIYF.

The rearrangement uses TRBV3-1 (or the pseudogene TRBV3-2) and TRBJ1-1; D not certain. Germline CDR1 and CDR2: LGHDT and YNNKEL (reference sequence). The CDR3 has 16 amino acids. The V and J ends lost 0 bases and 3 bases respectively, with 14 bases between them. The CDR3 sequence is CASSQDLGVRDTEAFF. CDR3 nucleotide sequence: TGTGCCAGCAGCCAAGATCTTGGGGTGAGGGACACTGAAGCTTTCTTT.

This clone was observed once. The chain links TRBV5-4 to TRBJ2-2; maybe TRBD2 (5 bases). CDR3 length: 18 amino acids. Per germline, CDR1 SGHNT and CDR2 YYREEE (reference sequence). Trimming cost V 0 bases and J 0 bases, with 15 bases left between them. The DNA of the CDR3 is TGTGCCAGCAGCTTGGTCACCAAAGCGGAGACGAACACCGGGGAGCTGTTTTTT. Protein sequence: CASSLVTKAETNTGELFF.

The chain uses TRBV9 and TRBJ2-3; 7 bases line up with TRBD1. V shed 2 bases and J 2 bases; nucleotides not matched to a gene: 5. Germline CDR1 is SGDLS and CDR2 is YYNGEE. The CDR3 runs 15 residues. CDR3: CASSVRQGLTDTQYF. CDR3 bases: TGTGCCAGCAGCGTCCGACAGGGTCTCACAGATACGCAGTATTTT. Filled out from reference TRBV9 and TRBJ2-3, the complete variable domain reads DSGVTQTPKHLITATGQRVTLRCSPRSGDLSVYWYQQSLDQGLQFLIQYYNGEERAKGNILERFSAQQFPDLHSELNLSSLELGDSALYFCASSVRQGLTDTQYFGPGTRLTVL.

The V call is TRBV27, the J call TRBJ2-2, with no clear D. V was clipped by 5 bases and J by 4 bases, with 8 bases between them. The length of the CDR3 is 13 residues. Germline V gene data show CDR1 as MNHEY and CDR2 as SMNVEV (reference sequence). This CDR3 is CASSLRVTGELFF. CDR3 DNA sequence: TGTGCCAGCAGTCTCCGAGTCACCGGGGAGCTGTTTTTT.

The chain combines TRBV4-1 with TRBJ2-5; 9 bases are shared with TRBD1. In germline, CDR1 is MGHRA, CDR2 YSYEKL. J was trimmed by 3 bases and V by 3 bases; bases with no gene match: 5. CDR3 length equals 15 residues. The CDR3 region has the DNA TGCGCCAGCAGCCACCCGACAGGGGGGGAAGAGACCCAGTACTTC. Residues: CASSHPTGGEETQYF.

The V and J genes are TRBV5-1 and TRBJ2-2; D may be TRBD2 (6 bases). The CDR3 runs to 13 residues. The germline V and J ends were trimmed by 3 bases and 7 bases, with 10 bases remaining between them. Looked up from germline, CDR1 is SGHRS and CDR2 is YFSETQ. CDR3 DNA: TGCGCCAGCAGCTGGGAGGTCGGCGGGGAGCTGTTTTTT. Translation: CASSWEVGGELFF.

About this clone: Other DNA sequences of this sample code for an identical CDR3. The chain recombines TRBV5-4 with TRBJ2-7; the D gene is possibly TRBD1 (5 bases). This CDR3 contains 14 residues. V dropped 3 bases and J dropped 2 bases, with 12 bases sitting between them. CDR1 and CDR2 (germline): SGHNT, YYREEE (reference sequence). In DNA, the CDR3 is TGTGCCAGCAGCTCCCCAGACAGTCCCTACGAGCAGTACTTC. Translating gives CASSSPDSPYEQYF.

This chain's CDR3 is CASSPQGAAGVTVGDTQYF. DNA for the CDR3: TGTGCCAGTAGTCCACAGGGGGCAGCGGGAGTCACCGTCGGAGATACGCAGTATTTT. This chain links TRBV19 with TRBJ2-3, with D tentatively TRBD1 (9 bases). Germline loops: CDR1 LNHDA, CDR2 SQIVND (reference sequence). V lost 5 bases and J 5 bases, leaving 29 bases between the germline ends. This CDR3 is built from 19 residues.

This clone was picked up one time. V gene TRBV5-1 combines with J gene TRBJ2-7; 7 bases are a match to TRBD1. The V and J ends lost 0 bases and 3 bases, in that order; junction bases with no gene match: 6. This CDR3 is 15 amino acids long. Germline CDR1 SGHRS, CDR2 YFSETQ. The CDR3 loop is CASSLAFQGVYEQYF. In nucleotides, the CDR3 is TGCGCCAGCAGCTTGGCCTTTCAGGGGGTCTACGAGCAGTACTTC.

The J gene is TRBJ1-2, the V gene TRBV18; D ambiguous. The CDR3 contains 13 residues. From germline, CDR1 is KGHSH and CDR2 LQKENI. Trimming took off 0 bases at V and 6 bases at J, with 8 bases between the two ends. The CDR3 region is CASSPPMSDGYTF. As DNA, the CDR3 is TGTGCCAGCTCACCACCGATGAGTGATGGCTACACCTTC. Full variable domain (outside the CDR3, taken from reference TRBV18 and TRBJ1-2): NAGVMQNPRHLVRRRGQEARLRCSPMKGHSHVYWYRQLPEEGLKFMVYLQKENIIDESGMPKERFSAEFPKEGPSILRIQQVVRGDSAAYFCASSPPMSDGYTFGSGTRLTVV.

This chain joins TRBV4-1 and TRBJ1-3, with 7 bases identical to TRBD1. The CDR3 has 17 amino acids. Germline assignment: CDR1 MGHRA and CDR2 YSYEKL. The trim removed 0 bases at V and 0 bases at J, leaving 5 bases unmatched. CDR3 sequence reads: CASSQEVSGGSGNTIYF. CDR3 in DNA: TGCGCCAGCAGCCAAGAAGTATCAGGGGGCTCTGGAAACACCATATATTTT.

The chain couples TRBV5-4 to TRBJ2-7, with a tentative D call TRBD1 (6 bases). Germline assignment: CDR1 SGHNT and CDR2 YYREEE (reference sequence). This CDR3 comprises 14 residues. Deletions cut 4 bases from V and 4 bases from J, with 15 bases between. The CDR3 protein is CASSPRDKGYEQYF. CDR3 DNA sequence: TGTGCCAGCAGCCCAAGGGACAAGGGGTACGAGCAGTACTTC.

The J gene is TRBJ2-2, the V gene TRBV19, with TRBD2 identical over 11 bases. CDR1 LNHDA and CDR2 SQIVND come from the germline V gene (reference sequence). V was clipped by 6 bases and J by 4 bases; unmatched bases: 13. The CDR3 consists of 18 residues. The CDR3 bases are TGTGCCAGTAGGACCCTCAGGCTAGCGGGAGGTATCACCGGGGAGCTGTTTTTT. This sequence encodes CASRTLRLAGGITGELFF.

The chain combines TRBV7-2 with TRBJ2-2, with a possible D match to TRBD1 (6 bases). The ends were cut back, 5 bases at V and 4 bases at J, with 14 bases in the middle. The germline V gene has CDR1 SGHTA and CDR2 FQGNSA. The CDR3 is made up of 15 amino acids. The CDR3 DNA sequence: TGTGCCAGCAGCGAGAATGGGACACCCACCGGGGAGCTGTTTTTT. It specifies CASSENGTPTGELFF. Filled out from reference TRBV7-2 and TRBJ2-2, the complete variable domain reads GAGVSQSPSNKVTEKGKDVELRCDPISGHTALYWYRQSLGQGLEFLIYFQGNSAPDKSGLPSDRFSAERTGGSVSTLTIQRTQQEDSAVYLCASSENGTPTGELFFGEGSRLTVL.

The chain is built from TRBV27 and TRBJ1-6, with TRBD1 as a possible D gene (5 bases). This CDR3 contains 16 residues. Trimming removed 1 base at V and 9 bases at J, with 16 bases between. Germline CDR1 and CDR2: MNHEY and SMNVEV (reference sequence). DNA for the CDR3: TGTGCCAGCAGTTTATTTGGAGGGAGGGGACGTTCACCCCTCCACTTT. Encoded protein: CASSLFGGRGRSPLHF.

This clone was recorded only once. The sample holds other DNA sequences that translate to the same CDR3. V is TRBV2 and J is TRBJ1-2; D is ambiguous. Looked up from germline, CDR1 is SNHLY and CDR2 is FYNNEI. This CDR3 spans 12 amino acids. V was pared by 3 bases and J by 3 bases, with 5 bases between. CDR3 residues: CASSESDYGYTF. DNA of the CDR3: TGTGCCAGCAGTGAGTCGGACTATGGCTACACCTTC.

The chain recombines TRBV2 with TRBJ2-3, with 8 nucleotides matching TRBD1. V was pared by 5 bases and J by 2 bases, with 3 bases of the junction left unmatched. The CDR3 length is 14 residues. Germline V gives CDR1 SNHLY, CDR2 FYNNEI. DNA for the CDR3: TGTGCCAGCAGTTTGGACAGGGTCACAGATACGCAGTATTTT. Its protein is CASSLDRVTDTQYF.

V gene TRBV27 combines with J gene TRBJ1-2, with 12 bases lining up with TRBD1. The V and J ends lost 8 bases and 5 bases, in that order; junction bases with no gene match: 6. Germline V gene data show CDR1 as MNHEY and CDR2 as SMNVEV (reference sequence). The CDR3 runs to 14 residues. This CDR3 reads CASGTGGFGYGYTF. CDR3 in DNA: TGTGCCAGCGGGACAGGGGGCTTTGGTTATGGCTACACCTTC.